The 29 T cell receptor beta chains reported below all come from one sample, sequenced in a study of blood T cell repertoires in COVID-19. The repertoire was sequenced with immunoSEQ multiplex PCR; TCRdb's copy has only in-frame clones and lacks some. The sample has some 240,000 clones; around 80% are singletons. Sequencing was performed on peripheral blood. These receptors all come from a woman in her forties who had recovered from COVID-19.

This rearrangement joins TRBV19 to TRBJ2-3; D perhaps matches TRBD2 (6 bases). Trimming took 8 bases from V and 6 from J, leaving 21 bases between them. This CDR3 contains 15 residues. Germline V lookup: CDR1 LNHDA, CDR2 SQIVND (reference sequence). DNA for the CDR3: TGTGCCAGTTCGGGGGACCGAGAACGGGGGGATACGCAGTATTTT. It specifies CASSGDRERGDTQYF.

The rearrangement uses TRBV9 and TRBJ2-5; 8 positions match TRBD2. Germline assignment: CDR1 SGDLS and CDR2 YYNGEE. With 0 bases clipped from V and 3 bases from J, the junction kept 10 bases outside the gene matches. The CDR3 totals 17 residues. In DNA, the CDR3 is TGTGCCAGCAGCGTAGGTATCTCGGGGGGGTCAGAAGAGACCCAGTACTTC. Translating gives CASSVGISGGSEETQYF.

In DNA form, the CDR3 reads TGTGCCAGCAGCCAAAGCCTTACAGGGAACTATGGCTACACCTTC. Protein: CASSQSLTGNYGYTF. The gene calls are TRBV3-1 (or the pseudogene TRBV3-2) and TRBJ1-2; the D gene is possibly TRBD1 (6 bases). This CDR3 comprises 15 residues. CDR1 and CDR2 from the germline V gene are LGHDT and YNNKEL (reference sequence). Trimming stripped 2 bases from V and 2 bases from J, with 12 bases between.

The chain joins TRBV4-3 to TRBJ2-7; 11 bases agree with TRBD1. In germline, CDR1 is LGHNA, CDR2 YSLEER. The junction had 6 bases not matched to a gene; V was cut back by 0 bases and J by 8 bases. The CDR3 spans 15 residues. The CDR3 is CASSQDLGQGGKQYF. Here the CDR3 DNA reads TGCGCCAGCAGCCAAGATCTGGGACAGGGGGGAAAGCAGTACTTC.

The sample holds a few counts of this clone. V usage is TRBV5-8 and J usage is TRBJ2-5, with 7 bases lining up with TRBD2. Germline CDR1 and CDR2: SGHTS and YDEGEE. The CDR3 runs 17 residues. V was clipped by 2 bases and J by 5 bases; unmatched bases: 15. CDR3 in DNA: TGTGCCAGCAGCTTCTTTCCCGGGGAGGGGTTTATGGAGACCCAGTACTTC. It yields the protein CASSFFPGEGFMETQYF.

The V call is TRBV6-5, the J call TRBJ2-1; 7 bases fit TRBD2. Losses at the gene ends were 2 bases for V and 0 bases for J; bases not matched to a gene: 4. Looked up from germline, CDR1 is MNHEY and CDR2 is SVGAGI. The CDR3 spans 16 residues. CDR3: CASSYRGGGSYNEQFF. The CDR3 bases are TGTGCCAGCAGTTACCGTGGCGGGGGCTCCTACAATGAGCAGTTCTTC.

The chain joins TRBV4-3 to TRBJ1-1; 8 bases agree with TRBD1. With V trimmed by 8 bases and J by 5 bases, 7 bases remained unmatched. Germline V gene lookup returns CDR1 LGHNA and CDR2 YSLEER. The CDR3 covers 13 residues. The CDR3 loop reads CASGSQGGTEAFF. Here the CDR3 DNA reads TGCGCCAGCGGATCACAGGGGGGGACTGAAGCTTTCTTT.

The gene calls are TRBV7-2 and TRBJ2-3; perhaps TRBD2 as D (6 bases). Germline V gives CDR1 SGHTA, CDR2 FQGNSA. Trimming pared 5 bases from V and 3 bases from J, leaving 15 bases between. The CDR3 totals 15 residues. DNA for the CDR3: TGTGCCAGCAGCCCCCAGGCGGGGTGGACAGATACGCAGTATTTT. As protein: CASSPQAGWTDTQYF.

In this sample, this clone turned up many times. The V gene is TRBV2, the J gene TRBJ1-6; 10 bases are a match to TRBD1. Germline trimming cut 1 base from V and 10 bases from J; bases unmatched to any gene: 4. The CDR3 is 15 residues long. Germline V CDR1 and CDR2: SNHLY, FYNNEI. CDR3 DNA sequence: TGTGCCAGCAGTGAAGGACAGGGGGCTTACTCACCCCTCCACTTT. It is translated as CASSEGQGAYSPLHF.

The V and J genes are TRBV6-4 and TRBJ2-5, with D possibly matching TRBD2 (6 bases). Germline CDR1 reads MRHNA; CDR2 reads SNTAGT. The CDR3 loop spans 16 amino acids. V was cut by 5 bases and J by 2 bases, with 18 bases left in between. The CDR3 here is CASSPTSGRRQETQYF. The CDR3 DNA sequence: TGTGCCAGCAGTCCTACGTCAGGGAGGAGGCAAGAGACCCAGTACTTC.

The CDR3 DNA reads as TGCGCCAGCAGCCCAGGCCGACAGGGTCGGGGGTACGAGCAGTACTTC. It is translated as CASSPGRQGRGYEQYF. The chain links TRBV5-1 to TRBJ2-7; possible D gene TRBD1, 7 bases. This CDR3 contains 16 residues. From germline, CDR1 is SGHRS and CDR2 YFSETQ. Trimming cost V 4 bases and J 4 bases, with 21 bases left between them.

This chain connects TRBV2 to TRBJ2-5, with D tentatively TRBD2 (5 bases). Germline V gene data show CDR1 as SNHLY and CDR2 as FYNNEI. The CDR3 loop spans 13 amino acids. The V end was cut by 4 bases, the J end by 3 bases, with 9 bases between. This chain's CDR3 is CASSGAGKETQYF. The DNA of the CDR3 is TGTGCCAGCAGTGGTGCCGGGAAAGAGACCCAGTACTTC. The entire variable domain, with the rest obtained from reference TRBV2 and TRBJ2-5, is as follows: EPEVTQTPSHQVTQMGQEVILRCVPISNHLYFYWYRQILGQKVEFLVSFYNNEISEKSEIFDDQFSVERPDGSNFTLKIRSTKLEDSAMYFCASSGAGKETQYFGPGTRLLVL.

The chain employs TRBV7-2 and TRBJ1-5, with a weak D call TRBD1 (5 bases). The CDR3 length is 15 residues. Germline lookup yields CDR1 SGHTA and CDR2 FQGNSA. The V and J ends lost 3 bases and 4 bases respectively, with 13 bases between them. Here the CDR3 reads CASSFTGEPNQPQHF. The CDR3, as DNA: TGTGCCAGCAGCTTTACGGGGGAACCTAATCAGCCCCAGCATTTT.

The J gene is TRBJ1-4, the V gene TRBV7-2; D not resolved. Germline V CDR1 and CDR2: SGHTA, FQGNSA. Trimming took 1 base from V and 3 from J, leaving 12 bases between them. CDR3 length: 16 amino acids. DNA for the CDR3: TGTGCCAGCAGCTTAGAGGCGACTAGGTCTAATGAAAAACTGTTTTTT. Amino acids: CASSLEATRSNEKLFF.

This clone was detected once. V and J are TRBV7-2 and TRBJ2-5, with D maybe TRBD2 (5 bases). Germline V gene lookup returns CDR1 SGHTA and CDR2 FQGNSA. The CDR3 runs 9 residues. In nucleotides, the CDR3 is TGTGCGACGGGGAGACCCCAGTACTTC. Its protein product is CATGRPQYF. The complete variable domain, with remaining parts taken from reference TRBV7-2 and TRBJ2-5, reads GAGVSQSPSNKVTEKGKDVELRCDPISGHTALYWYRQSLGQGLEFLIYFQGNSAPDKSGLPSDRFSAERTGGSVSTLTIQRTQQEDSAVYLCATGRPQYFGPGTRLLVL.

The chain has TRBV2 and TRBJ1-1; D possibly corresponds to TRBD1 (6 bases). V gave up 10 bases and J gave up 5 bases, with 11 bases separating them. In germline, CDR1 is SNHLY, CDR2 FYNNEI. The CDR3 totals 11 residues. The CDR3, as DNA: TGTGCCATACAACAGGGAACTGAAGCTTTCTTT. This translates into CAIQQGTEAFF.

The chain combines TRBV6-2 or TRBV6-3 with TRBJ1-2; 7 bases line up with TRBD1. Looked up from germline, CDR1 is MNHEY and CDR2 is SVGEGT. The CDR3 is made up of 13 amino acids. V lost 5 bases, J lost 12 bases, and 12 bases stayed unmatched. CDR3 residues: CASSPAGGGSHTF. The CDR3 nucleotides are TGTGCCAGCAGTCCCGCTGGAGGGGGCTCCCACACCTTC.

The V call is TRBV6-2 or TRBV6-3, the J call TRBJ2-1; perhaps TRBD2 as D (7 bases). This CDR3 has 17 amino acids. CDR1 is MNHEY, CDR2 SVGEGT, per germline. Trimming removed 0 bases from V and 6 bases from J, with 18 bases in between. The CDR3, as DNA: TGTGCCAGCAGTTACTCGATCGGACTAGGGGGTCCCAATGAGCAGTTCTTC. Translating it yields CASSYSIGLGGPNEQFF.

The J gene is TRBJ1-4, the V gene TRBV7-9; 9 bases align to TRBD1. J gave up 8 bases and V 6 bases, and 7 bases lay outside the gene matches. In germline, CDR1 is SEHNR, CDR2 FQNEAQ (reference sequence). This CDR3 comprises 14 residues. The CDR3 region is CASRLTGGSEKLFF. CDR3 DNA: TGTGCCAGCAGACTTACAGGGGGCAGCGAAAAACTGTTTTTT.

The gene calls are TRBV7-6 and TRBJ2-7; no firm D call. V was clipped by 5 bases and J by 2 bases, with 16 bases between them. The germline V gene encodes CDR1 SGHVS and CDR2 FNYEAQ. This CDR3 comprises 15 residues. CDR3 bases: TGTGCCAGCAGCCAGGCTACTTCAGGTACCTACGAGCAGTACTTC. Protein sequence: CASSQATSGTYEQYF.

This clone appeared once. The V and J genes are TRBV28 and TRBJ1-5; maybe TRBD1 (5 bases). Per germline, CDR1 MDHEN and CDR2 SYDVKM. Trimming stripped 1 base from V and 6 bases from J, with 13 bases between. The CDR3 covers 15 residues. In DNA, the CDR3 is TGTGCCAGCAGTTTATCCCAGGGCGTGGGTCAGCCCCAGCATTTT. It translates to CASSLSQGVGQPQHF.

J is TRBJ1-5 and V is TRBV6-6; 8 positions agree with TRBD1. Germline CDR1 is MNHNY and CDR2 is SVGAGI (reference sequence). The CDR3 consists of 13 residues. With V trimmed by 7 bases and J by 4 bases, 3 bases remained unmatched. CDR3 sequence: CASNRGANQPQHF. CDR3 sequence (DNA): TGTGCCAGCAACAGGGGGGCTAATCAGCCCCAGCATTTT.

This clone came up a few times. The chain employs TRBV5-1 and TRBJ1-6; 11 nucleotides agree with TRBD1. The CDR3 is 16 residues long. Germline-derived CDR1 and CDR2 are SGHRS and YFSETQ. The V segment lost 6 bases and the J segment 9 bases; nucleotides outside the gene matches: 11. The CDR3 protein is CASTLNPGTGGSPLHF. The CDR3 DNA sequence: TGCGCCAGCACTCTCAATCCCGGGACAGGGGGTTCACCCCTCCACTTT.

The rearrangement links TRBV7-9 to TRBJ1-4; D gene ambiguous. Germline CDR1 reads SEHNR; CDR2 reads FQNEAQ (reference sequence). The CDR3 is 13 residues long. Trimming removed 2 bases at V and 11 bases at J, with 12 bases between. This CDR3 is CASSLMEARKLFF. The CDR3 coding sequence is TGTGCCAGCAGCTTAATGGAGGCCAGGAAACTGTTTTTT.

The rearrangement uses TRBV7-2 and TRBJ2-4; TRBD2 matches at 11 bases. Germline V gene lookup returns CDR1 SGHTA and CDR2 FQGNSA. The CDR3 sequence is 14 residues long. Trimming at V came to 6 bases and at J to 5 bases, leaving 3 bases not matched to a gene. In DNA form, the CDR3 reads TGTGCCAGCAGTCTGGGACTAGCGGAAAACATTCAGTACTTC. This encodes CASSLGLAENIQYF.

This chain joins TRBV9 and TRBJ2-3; weak D call: TRBD1 (6 bases). This CDR3 contains 16 residues. Deletions cut 3 bases from V and 3 bases from J, with 17 bases between. CDR1 is SGDLS, CDR2 YYNGEE, per germline. CDR3 sequence (DNA): TGTGCCAGCAGCGCAGGCTGGGGGCCGGGGACAGATACGCAGTATTTT. Translation gives CASSAGWGPGTDTQYF. Full variable domain (remainder filled in from reference TRBV9 and TRBJ2-3): DSGVTQTPKHLITATGQRVTLRCSPRSGDLSVYWYQQSLDQGLQFLIQYYNGEERAKGNILERFSAQQFPDLHSELNLSSLELGDSALYFCASSAGWGPGTDTQYFGPGTRLTVL.

The chain carries TRBV2 and TRBJ1-4; TRBD1 aligns across 11 bases. This CDR3 comprises 14 residues. The trim removed 7 bases at V and 8 bases at J, leaving 6 bases unmatched. Germline assignment: CDR1 SNHLY and CDR2 FYNNEI. This CDR3 reads CASTPDRGREKLFF. CDR3 in DNA: TGTGCCAGCACCCCGGACAGGGGGCGCGAAAAACTGTTTTTT.

V is TRBV4-1 and J is TRBJ1-1; D gene unclear. Germline CDR1 and CDR2: MGHRA and YSYEKL. The CDR3 contains 14 residues. V shed 0 bases and J shed 2 bases, with 7 bases lying between them. DNA of the CDR3: TGCGCCAGCAGCCAAGATACGGTCAACACTGAAGCTTTCTTT. This encodes CASSQDTVNTEAFF.

The chain couples TRBV6-1 to TRBJ1-3; D remains unclear. The germline CDR1 and CDR2 sequences are MNHNS and SASEGT. The CDR3 runs to 14 residues. V dropped 3 bases and J dropped 7 bases, with 13 bases sitting between them. CDR3 sequence reads: CASSEFHGVNTIYF. The CDR3 bases are TGTGCCAGCAGTGAGTTCCATGGAGTGAACACCATATATTTT.